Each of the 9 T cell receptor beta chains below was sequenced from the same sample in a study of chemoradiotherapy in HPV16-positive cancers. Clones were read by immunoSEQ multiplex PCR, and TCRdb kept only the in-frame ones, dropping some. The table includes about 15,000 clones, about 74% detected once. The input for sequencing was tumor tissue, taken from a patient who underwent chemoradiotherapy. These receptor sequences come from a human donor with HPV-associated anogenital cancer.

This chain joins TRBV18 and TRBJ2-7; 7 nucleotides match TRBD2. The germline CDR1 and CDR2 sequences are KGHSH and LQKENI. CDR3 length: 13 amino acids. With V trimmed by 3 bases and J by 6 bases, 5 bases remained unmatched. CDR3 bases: TGTGCCAGCTCACCCTGGCGGGAGACCGAGCAGTACTTC. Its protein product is CASSPWRETEQYF.

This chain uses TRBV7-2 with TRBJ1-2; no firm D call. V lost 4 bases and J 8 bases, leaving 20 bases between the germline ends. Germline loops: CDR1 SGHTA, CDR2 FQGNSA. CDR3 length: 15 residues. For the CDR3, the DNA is TGTGCCAGCAGCTCAAGTCTCGCATCCGAGGCCGGCTACACCTTC. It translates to CASSSSLASEAGYTF.

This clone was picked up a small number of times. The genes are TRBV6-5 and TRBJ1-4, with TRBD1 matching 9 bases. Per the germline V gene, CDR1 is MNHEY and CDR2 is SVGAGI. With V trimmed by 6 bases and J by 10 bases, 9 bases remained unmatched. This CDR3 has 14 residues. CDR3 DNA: TGTGCCAGCAGCAGGGGGACAGGGCCGAGAAAACTGTTTTTT. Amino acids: CASSRGTGPRKLFF.

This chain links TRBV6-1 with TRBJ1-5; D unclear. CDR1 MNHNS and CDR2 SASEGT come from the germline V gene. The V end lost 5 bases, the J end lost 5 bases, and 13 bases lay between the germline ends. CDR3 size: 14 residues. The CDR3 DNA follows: TGTGCCAGCAGTCTGAAAGGGTTTTATCAGCCCCAGCATTTT. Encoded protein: CASSLKGFYQPQHF.

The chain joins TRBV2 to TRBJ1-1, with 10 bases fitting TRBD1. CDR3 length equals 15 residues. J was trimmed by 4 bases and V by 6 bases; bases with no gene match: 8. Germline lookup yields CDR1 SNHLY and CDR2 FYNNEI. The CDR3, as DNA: TGTGCCAGCAGCGCCGGGACAGGGGCCCCCACTGAAGCTTTCTTT. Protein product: CASSAGTGAPTEAFF. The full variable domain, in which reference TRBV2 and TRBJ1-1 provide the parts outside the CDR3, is EPEVTQTPSHQVTQMGQEVILRCVPISNHLYFYWYRQILGQKVEFLVSFYNNEISEKSEIFDDQFSVERPDGSNFTLKIRSTKLEDSAMYFCASSAGTGAPTEAFFGQGTRLTVV.

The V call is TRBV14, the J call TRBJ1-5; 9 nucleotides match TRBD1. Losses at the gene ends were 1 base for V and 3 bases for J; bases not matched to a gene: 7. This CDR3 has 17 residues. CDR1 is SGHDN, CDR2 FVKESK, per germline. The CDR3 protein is CASSQALQGAPNQPQHF. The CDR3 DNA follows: TGTGCCAGCAGCCAAGCTTTACAGGGGGCTCCCAATCAGCCCCAGCATTTT. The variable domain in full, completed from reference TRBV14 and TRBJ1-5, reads EAGVTQFPSHSVIEKGQTVTLRCDPISGHDNLYWYRRVMGKEIKFLLHFVKESKQDESGMPNNRFLAERTGGTYSTLKVQPAELEDSGVYFCASSQALQGAPNQPQHFGDGTRLSIL.

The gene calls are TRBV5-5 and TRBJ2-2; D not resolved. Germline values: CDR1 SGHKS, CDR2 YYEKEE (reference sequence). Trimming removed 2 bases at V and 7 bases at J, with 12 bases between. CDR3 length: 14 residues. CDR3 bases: TGTGCCAGCAGCTTCTCCCCAAGTGGCGGGGAGCTGTTTTTT. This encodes CASSFSPSGGELFF.

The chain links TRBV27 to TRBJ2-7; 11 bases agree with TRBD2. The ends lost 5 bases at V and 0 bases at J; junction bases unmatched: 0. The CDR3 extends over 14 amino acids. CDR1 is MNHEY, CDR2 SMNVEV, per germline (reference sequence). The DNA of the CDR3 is TGTGCCAGCAGTACTAGCGGGGGCTCCTACGAGCAGTACTTC. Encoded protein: CASSTSGGSYEQYF.

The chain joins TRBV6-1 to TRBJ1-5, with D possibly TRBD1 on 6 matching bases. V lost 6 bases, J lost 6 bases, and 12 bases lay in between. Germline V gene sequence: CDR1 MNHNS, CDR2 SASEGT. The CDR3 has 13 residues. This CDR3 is CASRGGGFQPQHF. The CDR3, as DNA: TGTGCCAGCAGGGGAGGGGGGTTTCAGCCCCAGCATTTT.